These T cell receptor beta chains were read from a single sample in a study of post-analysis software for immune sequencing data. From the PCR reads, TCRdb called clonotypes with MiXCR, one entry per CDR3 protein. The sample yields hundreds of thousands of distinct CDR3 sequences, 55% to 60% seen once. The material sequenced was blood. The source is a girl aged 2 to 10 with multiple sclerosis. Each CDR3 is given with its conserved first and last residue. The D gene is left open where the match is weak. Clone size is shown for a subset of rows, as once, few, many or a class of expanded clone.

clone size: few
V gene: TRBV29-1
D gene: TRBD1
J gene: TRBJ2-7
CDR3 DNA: TGCAGCGTTGCCGCGACAGGGTCCCCGAGAGGCGAGCAGTACTTC
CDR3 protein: CSVAATGSPRGEQYF

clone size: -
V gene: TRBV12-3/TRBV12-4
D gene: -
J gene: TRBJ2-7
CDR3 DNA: TGTGCCAGCAGTTTAGACAGGACCGGGATCGTGAGGGGAGTACCCTACGAGCAGTACTTC
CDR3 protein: CASSLDRTGIVRGVPYEQYF

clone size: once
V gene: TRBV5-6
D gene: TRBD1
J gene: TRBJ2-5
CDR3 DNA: TGTGCCAGCAGCTTGGAGGGCCCCACAGGGGCGGAGACCCAGTACTTC
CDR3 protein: CASSLEGPTGAETQYF

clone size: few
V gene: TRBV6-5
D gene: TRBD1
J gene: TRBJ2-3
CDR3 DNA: TGTGCCAGCAGTTCCCGCACACAGGGGTACACAGATACGCAGTATTTT
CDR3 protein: CASSSRTQGYTDTQYF

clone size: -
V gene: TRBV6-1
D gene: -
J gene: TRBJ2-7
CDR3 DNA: TGTGCCAGCAGTGAAGGGACTAACTCCTACGAGCAGTACTTC
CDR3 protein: CASSEGTNSYEQYF

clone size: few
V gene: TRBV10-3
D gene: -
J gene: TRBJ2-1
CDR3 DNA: TGTGCCATCAGTGATCGGGACGTAATCAATGAGCAGTTCTTC
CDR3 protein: CAISDRDVINEQFF

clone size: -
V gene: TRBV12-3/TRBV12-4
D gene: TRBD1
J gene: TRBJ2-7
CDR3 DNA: TGTGCCAGCAGTAACAGGGGAGCCGAGCAGTACTTC
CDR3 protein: CASSNRGAEQYF

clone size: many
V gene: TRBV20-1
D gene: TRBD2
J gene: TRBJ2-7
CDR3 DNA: TGCAGTGCTAGCCTAGCGGCCGAACCCTACGAGCAGTACTTC
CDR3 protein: CSASLAAEPYEQYF

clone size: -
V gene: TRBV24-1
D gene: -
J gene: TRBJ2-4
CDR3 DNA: TGTGCCACCAGTCAAGGATTAGCCAAAAACATTCAGTACTTC
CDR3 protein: CATSQGLAKNIQYF

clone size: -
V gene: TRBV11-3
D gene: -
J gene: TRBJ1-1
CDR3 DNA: TGTGCCAGCAGCTTAGTTCGGGGTAGCACTGAAGCTTTCTTT
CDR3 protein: CASSLVRGSTEAFF